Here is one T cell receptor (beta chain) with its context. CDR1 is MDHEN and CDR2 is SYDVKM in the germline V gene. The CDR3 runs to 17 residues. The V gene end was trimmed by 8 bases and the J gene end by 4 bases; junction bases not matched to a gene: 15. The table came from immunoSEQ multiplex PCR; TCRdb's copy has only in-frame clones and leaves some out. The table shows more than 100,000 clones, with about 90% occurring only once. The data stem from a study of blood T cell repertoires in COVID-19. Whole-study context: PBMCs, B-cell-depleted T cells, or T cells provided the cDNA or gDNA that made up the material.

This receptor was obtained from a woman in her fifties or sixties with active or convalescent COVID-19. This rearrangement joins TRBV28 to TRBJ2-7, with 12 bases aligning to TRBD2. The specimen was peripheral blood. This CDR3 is CASRQRTSGMGKYEQYF. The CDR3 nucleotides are TGTGCCAGCCGACAGAGGACTAGCGGGATGGGAAAGTACGAGCAGTACTTC.